This T cell receptor beta chain was observed in a study of cytomegalovirus exposure and HLA in healthy donors. Regarding the study as a whole: A likely sequencing artifact accounted for one observed cluster of highly shared sequence variants. A list of 164 TCR beta chains associated with cytomegalovirus was given. Among the most significant clusters, several appeared linked to common viral pathogens in a later analysis.

This PCR relied on a set of 60 Vbeta primers and 13 Jbeta primers. The table came from immunoSEQ multiplex PCR; TCRdb's copy has only in-frame clones and leaves some out. The repertoire holds some 200,000 clones, with 75% to 85% as singletons. Germline assignment: CDR1 SGHRS and CDR2 YFSETQ. The CDR3 consists of 17 residues. V shed 3 bases, J shed 2 bases, and the junction held 10 bases outside the gene matches. The donors comprised healthy bone marrow donors. To note about this clone: Its antigen is unknown.

The TCR comes from a male donor in good health and CMV-seropositive. The chain combines TRBV5-1 with TRBJ2-1; 8 nucleotides align to TRBD1. The material sequenced was PBMCs. CDR3 region: CASSWDQTGETYNEQFF. The CDR3 nucleotides are TGCGCCAGCAGCTGGGACCAGACAGGGGAAACCTACAATGAGCAGTTCTTC.